This TCR beta chain stems from a study of blood T cell repertoires in COVID-19. Trimming shortened V by 6 bases and J by 2 bases, and 10 bases separated the two germline ends. The CDR3 length is 13 residues. CDR1 is MNHEY, CDR2 SVGAGI, per germline. Source study methods: The assay estimated nucleated cells by amplifying reference gene primers. Here immunoSEQ multiplex PCR was the method, and the copy in TCRdb shows in-frame clones only, minus some. That table supplies the V and J calls and clone size; D and trimming were determined from the DNA. The sample records under 250,000 clones, around four fifths being singletons. On this clone: This specimen includes other DNA sequences encoding the same CDR3.

J is TRBJ1-2 and V is TRBV6-5, with a possible D match to TRBD1 (5 bases). The clonotype comes from a woman in her forties or fifties with acute or convalescent COVID-19. Sequencing used peripheral blood. CDR3 coding DNA: TGTGCCAGCAGCAATGGGGGGAACTATGGCTACACCTTC. Amino acids: CASSNGGNYGYTF.